The 8 T cell receptor beta chains reported below all come from one sample, sequenced in a study of T cell repertoires in cytomegalovirus infection. TCRdb reanalysed the reads using MiXCR and keeps one entry per CDR3 protein. Of about 500,000 distinct CDR3 sequences in the sample, around 30% were seen once. Their antigen targets remain unknown. The source material was cultured PBMCs, sampled from culture after CMV antigen stimulation. These receptors were collected from a human donor in good health (CMV status not recorded). Some clones in this sample may be carry-over from other donors' samples.

This clonotype was detected many times. The J gene is TRBJ1-2, the V gene TRBV10-3; possibly TRBD1 for D (6 bases). V dropped 2 bases and J dropped 8 bases, with 9 bases sitting between them. CDR1 is ENHRY, CDR2 SYGVKD, per germline. The CDR3 consists of 12 residues. The CDR3 protein is CAISEPDRGYTF. CDR3 sequence (DNA): TGTGCCATCAGTGAGCCCGACAGGGGCTACACCTTC.

The rearrangement links TRBV12-3 or TRBV12-4 to TRBJ1-2; D uncertain. The V end was cut by 8 bases, the J end by 4 bases, with 14 bases between. This CDR3 has 13 residues. The CDR3 DNA sequence: TGTGCCAGCTGGGGTGCGGGGATCTATGGCTACACCTTC. Amino acids: CASWGAGIYGYTF.

This clonotype has just a few counts. This sequence joins TRBV28 and TRBJ1-4; possibly TRBD1 for D (5 bases). This CDR3 comprises 14 residues. CDR1 and CDR2 (germline): MDHEN, SYDVKM. Trimming left V 3 bases short and J 6 bases short, with 11 bases between. CDR3 DNA: TGTGCCAGCAGTTTGATAGAGGGACATGAAAAACTGTTTTTT. Its translation is CASSLIEGHEKLFF.

The V call is TRBV29-1, the J call TRBJ2-1, with 7 bases matching TRBD2. Germline V gene lookup returns CDR1 SQVTM and CDR2 ANQGSEA. This CDR3 has 14 residues. The junction had 16 bases not matched to a gene; V was cut back by 6 bases and J by 11 bases. CDR3 sequence reads: CSVARSIFSGQQFF. Here the CDR3 DNA reads TGCAGCGTCGCCAGATCTATCTTTAGCGGGCAGCAGTTCTTC.

The chain carries TRBV19 and TRBJ2-2, with D perhaps matching TRBD1 (6 bases). From germline, CDR1 is LNHDA and CDR2 SQIVND (reference sequence). Trimming pared 9 bases from V and 2 bases from J, leaving 13 bases between. This CDR3 contains 14 residues. The DNA of the CDR3 is TGTGCCAGCTCAGGGGTGTTAAACACCGGGGAGCTGTTTTTT. Protein product: CASSGVLNTGELFF.

There are a few counts of this clonotype. This chain connects TRBV27 to TRBJ2-4, with 7 bases fitting TRBD2. Germline assignment: CDR1 MNHEY and CDR2 SMNVEV (reference sequence). V lost 5 bases to trimming and J lost 0 bases; unmatched junction nucleotides: 10. The CDR3 covers 17 residues. The CDR3 region is CASSPRSAGLAKNIQYF. CDR3 in DNA: TGTGCCAGCAGTCCACGCTCAGCGGGACTAGCCAAAAACATTCAGTACTTC.

Many counts were recorded for this clonotype. V is TRBV7-2 and J is TRBJ2-4, with 7 bases that match TRBD2. Germline V gene sequence: CDR1 SGHTA, CDR2 FQGNSA. The CDR3 covers 15 residues. J lost 8 bases, V lost 5 bases, and 12 bases had no gene match. In DNA, the CDR3 is TGTGCCAGCAGCCCGGGGGGAGGGCTAGCGGACATTCAGTACTTC. Translating gives CASSPGGGLADIQYF.

V gene TRBV15 combines with J gene TRBJ2-1; D is unresolved. Germline CDR1 and CDR2: LNHNV and YYDKDF (reference sequence). Between the trimmed V and J ends, which lost 0 bases and 5 bases, there was a span of 14 bases. The length of the CDR3 is 16 residues. CDR3 region: CATSRDKHLTNNEQFF. CDR3 sequence (DNA): TGTGCCACCAGCAGAGATAAACACTTAACAAACAATGAGCAGTTCTTC.